This is a list of T cell receptor beta chains from one sample in a study of blood T cell repertoires in COVID-19. Generated by immunoSEQ multiplex PCR, the TCRdb table keeps only in-frame clones and is missing some. The sample shows about 90,000 clones, around four fifths of them seen only once. The sample was peripheral blood. These receptors were collected from a human donor in a cohort sampled during active COVID-19. CDR3s include the opening cysteine and the closing phenylalanine or tryptophan. A D gene is named only where the DNA matches it firmly. Only some rows state a clone size, as once, few, many or a class for expanded clones.

j_gene: TRBJ1-4
d_gene: -
v_gene: TRBV18
abundance: -
len: 14
CDR3nt: TGTGCCAGCTCACCCCCAGGGCAGGATGAAAAACTGTTTTTT
CDR3aa: CASSPPGQDEKLFF

j_gene: TRBJ1-2
d_gene: TRBD1
v_gene: TRBV6-5
abundance: few
len: 12
CDR3nt: TGTGCCAGCAGCCAACAGGGGTATGGCTACACCTTC
CDR3aa: CASSQQGYGYTF

j_gene: TRBJ1-5
d_gene: -
v_gene: TRBV4-2
abundance: once
len: 18
CDR3nt: TGTGCCAGCAGCCCCGGAATAGGGGCCAGGGGTAGCAATCAGCCCCAGCATTTT
CDR3aa: CASSPGIGARGSNQPQHF

j_gene: TRBJ1-1
d_gene: TRBD1
v_gene: TRBV5-1
abundance: -
len: 14
CDR3nt: TGCGCCAGCAGCTTGTCAGGGGGGAACACTGAAGCTTTCTTT
CDR3aa: CASSLSGGNTEAFF

j_gene: TRBJ1-1
d_gene: -
v_gene: TRBV5-6
abundance: medium-sized
len: 13
CDR3nt: TGTGCCAGCAGCTCCCCGAGGGCCGCAGAAGCTTTCTTT
CDR3aa: CASSSPRAAEAFF

j_gene: TRBJ1-1
d_gene: TRBD1
v_gene: TRBV9
abundance: -
len: 15
CDR3nt: TGTGCCAGCAGCAGGGGACAGGGGGCGGACACTGAAGCTTTCTTT
CDR3aa: CASSRGQGADTEAFF

j_gene: TRBJ1-4
d_gene: -
v_gene: TRBV7-2
abundance: once
len: 15
CDR3nt: TGTGCCAGCAGCGGGCCGATCGCAACTAATGAAAAACTGTTTTTT
CDR3aa: CASSGPIATNEKLFF

j_gene: TRBJ2-6
d_gene: -
v_gene: TRBV7-9
abundance: -
len: 15
CDR3nt: TGTGCCAGCAGCTTAGGAGGGTCAGGGGCCAACGTCCTGACTTTC
CDR3aa: CASSLGGSGANVLTF

j_gene: TRBJ1-1
d_gene: TRBD1
v_gene: TRBV6-5
abundance: -
len: 14
CDR3nt: TGTGCCAGCAGTTACGGGACAGGGGGCGTAAAGGCTTTCTTT
CDR3aa: CASSYGTGGVKAFF

j_gene: TRBJ1-4
d_gene: -
v_gene: TRBV4-1
abundance: -
len: 16
CDR3nt: TGCGCCAGCAGCCAAGAGCCGGGACTAGGTTATGAAAAACTGTTTTTT
CDR3aa: CASSQEPGLGYEKLFF

j_gene: TRBJ1-2
d_gene: TRBD1
v_gene: TRBV7-3
abundance: -
len: 13
CDR3nt: TGTGCCAGCAGCTCGACAGGGGGCGGCGGCTACACCTTC
CDR3aa: CASSSTGGGGYTF

j_gene: TRBJ2-7
d_gene: -
v_gene: TRBV3-1/TRBV3-2
abundance: -
len: 13
CDR3nt: TGTGCCAGCAGCCAAGTTTGGAGTGGTGCACAGTACTTC
CDR3aa: CASSQVWSGAQYF

j_gene: TRBJ2-3
d_gene: -
v_gene: TRBV11-2
abundance: -
len: 15
CDR3nt: TGTGCCAGCAGCACCTTCGGGGGAAACACAGATACGCAGTATTTT
CDR3aa: CASSTFGGNTDTQYF

j_gene: TRBJ2-2
d_gene: TRBD2
v_gene: TRBV5-4
abundance: once
len: 13
CDR3nt: TGTGCCAGCAGCTTGTGGGGGGGTCGGGAGCTGTTTTTT
CDR3aa: CASSLWGGRELFF